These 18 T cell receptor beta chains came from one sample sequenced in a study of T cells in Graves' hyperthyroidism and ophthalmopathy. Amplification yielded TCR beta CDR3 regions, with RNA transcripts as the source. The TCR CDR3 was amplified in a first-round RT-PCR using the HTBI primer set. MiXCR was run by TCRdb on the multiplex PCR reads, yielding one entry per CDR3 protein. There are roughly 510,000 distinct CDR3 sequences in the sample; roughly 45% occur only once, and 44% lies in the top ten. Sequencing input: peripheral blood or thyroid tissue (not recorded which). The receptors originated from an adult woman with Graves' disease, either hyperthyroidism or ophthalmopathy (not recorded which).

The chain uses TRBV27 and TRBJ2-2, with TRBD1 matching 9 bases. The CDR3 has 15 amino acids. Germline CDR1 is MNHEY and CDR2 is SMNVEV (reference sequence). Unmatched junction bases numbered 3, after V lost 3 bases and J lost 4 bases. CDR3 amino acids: CASSFVTGGTGELFF. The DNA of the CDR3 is TGTGCCAGCAGTTTTGTGACAGGGGGCACCGGGGAGCTGTTTTTT.

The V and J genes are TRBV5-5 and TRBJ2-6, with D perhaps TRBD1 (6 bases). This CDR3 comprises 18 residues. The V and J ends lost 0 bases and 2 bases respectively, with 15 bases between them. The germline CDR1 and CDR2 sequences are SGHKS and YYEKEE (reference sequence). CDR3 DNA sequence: TGTGCCAGCAGCTTGGCGGGCAGCCAGGGGCCTGGGGCCAACGTCCTGACTTTC. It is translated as CASSLAGSQGPGANVLTF.

The CDR3 coding sequence is TGTGCCAGCACGGGTCGCGGACAAGACATTTATGGCTACACCTTC. It codes for CASTGRGQDIYGYTF. The gene calls are TRBV6-2 or TRBV6-3 and TRBJ1-2; TRBD1 might be the D (5 bases). Between the trimmed V and J ends, which lost 7 bases and 5 bases, there was a span of 20 bases. Germline assignment: CDR1 MNHEY and CDR2 SVGEGT. This CDR3 is built from 15 residues.

The CDR3 here is CASSLEGSYNSPLHF. CDR3 nucleotides: TGTGCCAGCAGCCTGGAGGGCTCCTATAATTCACCCCTCCACTTT. This chain links TRBV7-2 with TRBJ1-6, with D unresolved. Germline lookup yields CDR1 SGHTA and CDR2 FQGNSA. CDR3 length: 15 residues. Trimming stripped 5 bases from V and 0 bases from J, with 8 bases between.

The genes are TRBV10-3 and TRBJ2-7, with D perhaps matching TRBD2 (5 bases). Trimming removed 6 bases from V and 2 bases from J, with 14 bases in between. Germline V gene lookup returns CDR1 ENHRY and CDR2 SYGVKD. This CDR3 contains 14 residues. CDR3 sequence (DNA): TGTGCCATCAGGGGAGAGGGCAAGACCTACGAGCAGTACTTC. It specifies CAIRGEGKTYEQYF.

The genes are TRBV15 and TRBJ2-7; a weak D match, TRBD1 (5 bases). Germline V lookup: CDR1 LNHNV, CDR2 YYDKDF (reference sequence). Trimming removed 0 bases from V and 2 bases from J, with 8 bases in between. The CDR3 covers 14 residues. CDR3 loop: CATSRDQGPYEQYF. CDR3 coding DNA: TGTGCCACCAGCAGAGATCAGGGCCCCTACGAGCAGTACTTC.

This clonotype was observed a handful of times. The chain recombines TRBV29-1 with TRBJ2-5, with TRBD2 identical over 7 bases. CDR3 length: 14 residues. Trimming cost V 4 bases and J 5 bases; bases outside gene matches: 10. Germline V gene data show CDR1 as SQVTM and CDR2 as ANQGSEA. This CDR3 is CSVVGSGWGETQYF. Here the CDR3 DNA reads TGCAGCGTTGTTGGTAGCGGGTGGGGGGAGACCCAGTACTTC.

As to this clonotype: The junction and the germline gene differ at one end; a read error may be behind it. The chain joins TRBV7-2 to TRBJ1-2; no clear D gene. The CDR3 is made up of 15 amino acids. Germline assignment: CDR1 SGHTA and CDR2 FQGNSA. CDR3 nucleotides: TGTGCCAGCAGCCCTAGCCCCGGTGCTGGCTATGGCTACACTTTC. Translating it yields CASSPSPGAGYGYTF.

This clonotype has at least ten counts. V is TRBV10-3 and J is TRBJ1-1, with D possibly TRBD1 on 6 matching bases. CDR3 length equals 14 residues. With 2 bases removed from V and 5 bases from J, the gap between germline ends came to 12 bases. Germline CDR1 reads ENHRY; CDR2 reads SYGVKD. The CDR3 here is CAISETGRMTEAFF. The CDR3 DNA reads TGTGCCATCAGTGAGACAGGGAGGATGACTGAAGCTTTCTTT.

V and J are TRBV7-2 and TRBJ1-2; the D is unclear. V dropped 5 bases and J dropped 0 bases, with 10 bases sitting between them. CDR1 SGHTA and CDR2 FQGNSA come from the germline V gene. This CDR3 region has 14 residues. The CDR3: CASSPQAANYGYTF. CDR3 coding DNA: TGTGCCAGCAGCCCACAAGCAGCTAACTATGGCTACACCTTC.

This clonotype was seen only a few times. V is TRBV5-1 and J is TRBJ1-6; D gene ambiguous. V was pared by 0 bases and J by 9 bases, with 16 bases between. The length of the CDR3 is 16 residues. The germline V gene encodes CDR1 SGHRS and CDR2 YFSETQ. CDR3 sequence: CASSLVAAGYGSPLHF. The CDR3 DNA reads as TGCGCCAGCAGCTTGGTGGCCGCGGGCTACGGTTCACCCCTCCACTTT.

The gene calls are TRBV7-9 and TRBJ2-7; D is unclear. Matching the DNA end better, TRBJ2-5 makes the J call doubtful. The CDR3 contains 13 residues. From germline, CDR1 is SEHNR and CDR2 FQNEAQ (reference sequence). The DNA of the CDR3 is TGTGCCAGCAGCTTACCATACGTGGAGACCCAGTACTTC. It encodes CASSLPYVETQYF.

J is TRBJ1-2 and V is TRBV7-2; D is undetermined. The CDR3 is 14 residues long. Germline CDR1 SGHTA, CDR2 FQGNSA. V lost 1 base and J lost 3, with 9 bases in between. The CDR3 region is CASSLELADYGYTF. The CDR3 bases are TGTGCCAGCAGCTTAGAGTTAGCAGACTATGGCTACACCTTC.

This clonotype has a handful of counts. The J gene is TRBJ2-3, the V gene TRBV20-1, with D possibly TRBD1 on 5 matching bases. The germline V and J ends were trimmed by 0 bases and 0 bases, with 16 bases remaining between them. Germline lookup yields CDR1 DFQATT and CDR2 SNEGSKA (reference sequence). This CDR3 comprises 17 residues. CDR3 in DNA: TGCAGTGCTAGAGATTGGGGCCTGCTAGGGAGCACAGATACGCAGTATTTT. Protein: CSARDWGLLGSTDTQYF.

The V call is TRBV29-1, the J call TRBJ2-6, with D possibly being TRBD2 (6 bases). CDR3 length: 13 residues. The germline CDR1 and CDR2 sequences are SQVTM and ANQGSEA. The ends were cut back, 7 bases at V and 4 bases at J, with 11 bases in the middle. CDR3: CSGGTGGANVLTF. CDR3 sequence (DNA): TGCAGCGGCGGGACGGGAGGGGCCAACGTCCTGACTTTC.

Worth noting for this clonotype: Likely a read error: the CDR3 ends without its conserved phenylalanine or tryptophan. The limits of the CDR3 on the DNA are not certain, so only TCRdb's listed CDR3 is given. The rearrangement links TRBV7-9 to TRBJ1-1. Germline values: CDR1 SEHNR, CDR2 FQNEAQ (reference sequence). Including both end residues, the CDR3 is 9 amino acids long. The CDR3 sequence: CASSPGGLA.

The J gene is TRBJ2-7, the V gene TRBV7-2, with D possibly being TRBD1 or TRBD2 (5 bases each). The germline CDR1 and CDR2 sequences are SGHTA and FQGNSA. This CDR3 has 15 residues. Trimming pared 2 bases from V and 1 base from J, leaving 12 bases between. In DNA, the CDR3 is TGTGCCAGCAGCTTAAGGGTGGGGGAGTCCTACGAGCAGTACTTC. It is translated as CASSLRVGESYEQYF.

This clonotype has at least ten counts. CDR3 protein: CSARERRQVSGPLHF. CDR3 coding DNA: TGCAGTGCTAGAGAGAGGCGACAGGTCTCGGGTCCCCTCCACTTT. The chain links TRBV20-1 to TRBJ1-6, with D maybe TRBD1 (6 bases). V gave up 0 bases and J gave up 13 bases, with 19 bases separating them. The CDR3 totals 15 residues. Germline V gives CDR1 DFQATT, CDR2 SNEGSKA (reference sequence).